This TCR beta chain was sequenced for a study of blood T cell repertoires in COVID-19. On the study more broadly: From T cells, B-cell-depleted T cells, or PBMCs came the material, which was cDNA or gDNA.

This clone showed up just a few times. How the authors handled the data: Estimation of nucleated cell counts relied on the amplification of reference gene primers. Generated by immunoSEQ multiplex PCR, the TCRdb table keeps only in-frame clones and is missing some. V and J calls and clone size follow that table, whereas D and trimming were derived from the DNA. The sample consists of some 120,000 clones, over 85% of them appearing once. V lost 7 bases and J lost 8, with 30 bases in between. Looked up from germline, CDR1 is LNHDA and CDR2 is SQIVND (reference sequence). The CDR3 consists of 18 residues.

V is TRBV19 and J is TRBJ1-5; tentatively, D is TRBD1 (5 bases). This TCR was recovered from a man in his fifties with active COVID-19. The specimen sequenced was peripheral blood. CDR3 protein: CASTTRLVGGLGVKPQHF. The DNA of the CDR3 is TGTGCCAGTACGACCCGACTGGTCGGTGGTCTAGGGGTAAAGCCCCAGCATTTT. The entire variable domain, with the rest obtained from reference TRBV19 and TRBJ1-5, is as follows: DGGITQSPKYLFRKEGQNVTLSCEQNLNHDAMYWYRQDPGQGLRLIYYSQIVNDFQKGDIAEGYSVSREKKESFPLTVTSAQKNPTAFYLCASTTRLVGGLGVKPQHFGDGTRLSIL.